The 16 T cell receptor beta chains in this list originate from one sample, sequenced in a study of CD4 T cells in relation to SARS-CoV-2 and coronaviruses. Before the COVID-19 pandemic, during about 2010-2018, CD4+ T cells were taken from unexposed donors. CD4+ T cells were isolated from the cells after about ten days of culture. The method was immunoSEQ multiplex PCR; TCRdb's version includes in-frame clones alone and lacks a portion of them. This table has just under 20,000 clones, just under 75% appearing once. These receptors' targets are unknown. Specimen: CD4+ T cells from PBMCs, cultured in vitro. All receptors derive from a human donor in good health.

The count of this clone is one. This rearrangement joins TRBV6-5 to TRBJ2-2, with D unresolved. Germline lookup yields CDR1 MNHEY and CDR2 SVGAGI. This CDR3 has 14 residues. V gave up 5 bases and J gave up 5 bases, with 12 bases separating them. CDR3 sequence (DNA): TGTGCCAGCAGTCCAGGAATCGGAACCGGGGAGCTGTTTTTT. Protein product: CASSPGIGTGELFF.

This rearrangement joins TRBV10-2 to TRBJ2-3, with 11 bases lining up with TRBD2. Germline-derived CDR1 and CDR2 are WSHSY and SAAADI. CDR3 size: 15 residues. J gave up 6 bases and V 6 bases, and 8 bases lay outside the gene matches. The CDR3 here is CASRSLAGDSDTQYF. For the CDR3, the DNA is TGCGCCAGCAGATCACTAGCGGGGGACTCGGATACGCAGTATTTT.

This clone showed up just a few times. CDR3 loop: CASSQSPAGGPGNEQFF. CDR3 sequence (DNA): TGCGCCAGCAGCCAATCTCCAGCGGGGGGCCCGGGCAATGAGCAGTTCTTC. The rearrangement joins TRBV4-1 to TRBJ2-1; 9 bases are a match to TRBD2. Germline trimming cut 2 bases from V and 6 bases from J; bases unmatched to any gene: 11. CDR3 length: 17 residues. Germline CDR1 MGHRA, CDR2 YSYEKL.

The rearrangement joins TRBV19 to TRBJ2-2; D gene ambiguous. This CDR3 is built from 16 residues. CDR1 is LNHDA and CDR2 is SQIVND in the germline V gene (reference sequence). V was shortened by 5 bases and J by 6 bases, with 19 bases between the two germline ends. The CDR3 region has the DNA TGTGCCAGTAGTGCCTCTCCAACGAACATCCCCGGGGAGCTGTTTTTT. Translated: CASSASPTNIPGELFF.

A few counts support this clone. The genes are TRBV10-3 and TRBJ1-3; 8 bases are shared with TRBD1. Germline V gives CDR1 ENHRY, CDR2 SYGVKD. CDR3 size: 15 residues. With 0 bases clipped from V and 7 bases from J, the junction kept 5 bases outside the gene matches. CDR3 protein: CAISESKDRANTIYF. The CDR3, as DNA: TGTGCCATCAGTGAGTCGAAGGACAGGGCTAACACCATATATTTT.

The rearrangement links TRBV30 to TRBJ2-2, with 14 bases fitting TRBD2. The V gene's germline CDR1 is GTSNPN and CDR2 SVGIG (reference sequence). J gave up 4 bases and V 0 bases, and 7 bases lay outside the gene matches. CDR3 size: 18 residues. The CDR3 loop is CAWSVPLGLAGVTGELFF. Written as DNA, the CDR3 is TGTGCCTGGAGTGTACCTTTGGGACTAGCGGGAGTCACCGGGGAGCTGTTTTTT.

V is TRBV9 and J is TRBJ1-1; D call uncertain. CDR1 is SGDLS, CDR2 YYNGEE, per germline. Trimming took 0 bases from V and 0 from J, leaving 12 bases between them. The CDR3 covers 16 residues. The CDR3 nucleotides are TGTGCCAGCAGCGTAGGGTTCCGAGGGCTGAACACTGAAGCTTTCTTT. It yields the protein CASSVGFRGLNTEAFF.

The chain uses TRBV3-1 (or the pseudogene TRBV3-2) and TRBJ2-7; D unresolved. V lost 0 bases, J lost 7 bases, and 7 bases lay in between. The CDR3 is 12 residues long. Germline CDR1 is LGHDT and CDR2 is YNNKEL (reference sequence). CDR3 protein: CASSQDSQEQYF. The CDR3 bases are TGTGCCAGCAGCCAAGATAGCCAGGAGCAGTACTTC.

This chain connects TRBV18 to TRBJ2-7, with 12 nucleotides matching TRBD2. There are 15 residues in the CDR3. Trimming cost V 3 bases and J 3 bases; bases outside gene matches: 3. Germline lookup yields CDR1 KGHSH and CDR2 LQKENI. The CDR3 loop is CASSPWTSGNYEQYF. CDR3 nucleotides: TGTGCCAGCTCACCCTGGACTAGCGGGAACTACGAGCAGTACTTC.

The V and J genes are TRBV27 and TRBJ1-4; unclear D gene. This CDR3 region has 14 residues. Germline assignment: CDR1 MNHEY and CDR2 SMNVEV (reference sequence). Between the trimmed V and J ends, which lost 3 bases and 7 bases, there was a span of 12 bases. CDR3: CASSLDGFGEKLFF. DNA of the CDR3: TGTGCCAGCAGTTTGGACGGCTTCGGTGAAAAACTGTTTTTT.

This clone has only one observation. The rearrangement joins TRBV18 to TRBJ1-2, with a weak D call TRBD1 (6 bases). Between the trimmed V and J ends, which lost 3 bases and 3 bases, there was a span of 8 bases. Germline CDR1 reads KGHSH; CDR2 reads LQKENI. There are 13 residues in the CDR3. The CDR3 reads CASSPDRDYGYTF. The CDR3 region has the DNA TGTGCCAGCTCACCGGACAGAGACTATGGCTACACCTTC.

In this sample, this clone turned up a few times. The V call is TRBV30, the J call TRBJ2-2; 7 bases are shared with TRBD1. The CDR3 has 13 amino acids. The trim removed 2 bases at V and 7 bases at J, leaving 4 bases unmatched. Germline lookup yields CDR1 GTSNPN and CDR2 SVGIG (reference sequence). CDR3 bases: TGTGCCTGGAGTAGGACAGGTTACGGGGAGCTGTTTTTT. Translating it yields CAWSRTGYGELFF.

The chain employs TRBV7-9 and TRBJ2-7; 14 bases are a match to TRBD2. V lost 6 bases, J lost 6 bases, and 4 bases stayed unmatched. CDR1 is SEHNR and CDR2 is FQNEAQ in the germline V gene (reference sequence). This CDR3 has 14 amino acids. The CDR3 coding sequence is TGTGCCAGCAGGACAGGGACTAGCGGGAGCGAGCAGTACTTC. Protein: CASRTGTSGSEQYF. Complete variable domain (other parts from reference TRBV7-9 and TRBJ2-7): DTGVSQNPRHKITKRGQNVTFRCDPISEHNRLYWYRQTLGQGPEFLTYFQNEAQLEKSRLLSDRFSAERPKGSFSTLEIQRTEQGDSAMYLCASRTGTSGSEQYFGPGTRLTVT.

The rearrangement joins TRBV27 to TRBJ2-1; 8 positions agree with TRBD1. Germline loops: CDR1 MNHEY, CDR2 SMNVEV (reference sequence). CDR3 length: 15 amino acids. Trimming removed 4 bases from V and 4 bases from J; junction bases left unmatched: 6. The CDR3 DNA follows: TGTGCCAGCAGTTCTCGGACAGGGATATACAATGAGCAGTTCTTC. As protein: CASSSRTGIYNEQFF.

The chain combines TRBV11-2 with TRBJ2-2; D gene unclear. The CDR3 runs to 14 residues. V lost 0 bases to trimming and J lost 7 bases, with 9 bases between them. Germline CDR1 and CDR2: SGHAT and FQNNGV. CDR3 sequence (DNA): TGTGCCAGCAGCTTAGATCACGGGCTCGGGGAGCTGTTTTTT. The encoded protein is CASSLDHGLGELFF. Complete variable domain (other parts from reference TRBV11-2 and TRBJ2-2): EAGVAQSPRYKIIEKRQSVAFWCNPISGHATLYWYQQILGQGPKLLIQFQNNGVVDDSQLPKDRFSAERLKGVDSTLKIQPAKLEDSAVYLCASSLDHGLGELFFGEGSRLTVL.

The V gene is TRBV7-2, the J gene TRBJ2-5; D not resolved. V was clipped by 5 bases and J by 2 bases, with 9 bases between them. CDR1 is SGHTA, CDR2 FQGNSA, per germline. There are 13 residues in the CDR3. For the CDR3, the DNA is TGTGCCAGCAGCGCGGAAGTTCAAGAGACCCAGTACTTC. Translated, it gives CASSAEVQETQYF.